Sequencing of this T cell receptor (beta chain) was carried out in a study of human T cells and chemical hapten exposure. Study context: The sensitizing agent was 2% DPC, placed on approximately 2 cm by approximately 2 cm of upper inner arm skin. Reading of the patch tests, which applied 0.01% DPC to the upper back, occurred at 6 days.

Trimming pared 7 bases from V and 3 bases from J, leaving 14 bases between. The CDR3 covers 14 residues. Germline V lookup: CDR1 SGHTA, CDR2 FQGNSA. This clonotype has a handful of counts. Time point specified: patch test 3, about 24 weeks after DPC sensitization. Described treatment: therapeutic diphenylcyclopropenone sensitization with weekly scalp DPC. TCRdb ran MiXCR on the RACE reads and lists one entry per CDR3 protein. The sample consists of some 91,000 distinct CDR3 sequences, about 28% of them appearing once. The V call is TRBV7-2, the J call TRBJ2-3; D perhaps matches TRBD2 (6 bases). Sample: whole blood, taken in connection with sensitization to the hapten diphenylcyclopropenone (DPC). The receptor was derived from a man aged 35-49 years with alopecia areata. Some clones in this sample may be carry-over from other donors' samples. CDR3 nucleotide sequence: TGTGCCAGCACCCGTCAGCGGGCGACAGATACGCAGTATTTT. Translating gives CASTRQRATDTQYF.